One and the same sample provided the 29 T cell receptor beta chains below, sequenced in a study of blood T cell repertoires in COVID-19. The data were produced by immunoSEQ multiplex PCR, yet TCRdb's version contains in-frame clones alone and is incomplete. The table lists about 45,000 clones, roughly four fifths of them singletons. Material: peripheral blood. The receptors come from a human donor in a cohort sampled during active COVID-19.

The chain carries TRBV6-2 or TRBV6-3 and TRBJ1-5; a weak D match, TRBD1 (6 bases). The germline V and J ends were trimmed by 6 bases and 5 bases, with 14 bases remaining between them. The CDR3 runs 14 residues. Looked up from germline, CDR1 is MNHEY and CDR2 is SVGEGT. The CDR3 is CASSRGGGYQPQHF. For the CDR3, the DNA is TGTGCCAGCAGCCGAGGGGGGGGGTATCAGCCCCAGCATTTT.

The V and J genes are TRBV19 and TRBJ1-3, with no clear D. The ends were cut back, 5 bases at V and 4 bases at J, with 9 bases in the middle. The germline V gene encodes CDR1 LNHDA and CDR2 SQIVND (reference sequence). This CDR3 comprises 13 residues. The CDR3 bases are TGTGCCAGTAGTCGGACGGGGGGAAACACCATATATTTT. Its translation: CASSRTGGNTIYF.

This clone was seen once. V and J are TRBV11-2 and TRBJ2-7; 10 bases are shared with TRBD2. This CDR3 is built from 17 residues. Trimming removed 8 bases from V and 0 bases from J; junction bases left unmatched: 13. CDR1 and CDR2 from the germline V gene are SGHAT and FQNNGV. CDR3 bases: TGTGCCAGCTCCAAACTGACCGGGACTAGCGCCTCCTACGAGCAGTACTTC. Translated, it gives CASSKLTGTSASYEQYF.

CDR3 amino acids: CASRRDRGRGADTQYF. The CDR3, as DNA: TGTGCCAGTAGACGGGACAGGGGGCGAGGGGCAGATACGCAGTATTTT. V gene TRBV2 combines with J gene TRBJ2-3; 12 bases are a match to TRBD1. The V segment lost 9 bases and the J segment 4 bases; nucleotides outside the gene matches: 11. In germline, CDR1 is SNHLY, CDR2 FYNNEI. CDR3 size: 16 residues.

The chain employs TRBV12-3 or TRBV12-4 and TRBJ1-1; TRBD1 might be the D (6 bases). V lost 6 bases and J 6 bases, leaving 14 bases between the germline ends. The CDR3 spans 13 residues. The CDR3 sequence is CASSLGGPAEAFF. CDR3 in DNA: TGTGCCAGCAGCCTCGGGGGGCCGGCTGAAGCTTTCTTT.

This clone turned up a few times. J is TRBJ2-3 and V is TRBV10-3; 10 positions match TRBD2. Germline V gene lookup returns CDR1 ENHRY and CDR2 SYGVKD. The CDR3 runs 16 residues. V lost 0 bases to trimming and J lost 4 bases; unmatched junction nucleotides: 4. In DNA form, the CDR3 reads TGTGCCATCAGTGAGTCGACTAGCGGGTTTTCAGATACGCAGTATTTT. Its translation: CAISESTSGFSDTQYF.

The V call is TRBV2, the J call TRBJ2-2, with 12 bases lining up with TRBD2. The CDR3 loop spans 15 amino acids. The germline CDR1 and CDR2 sequences are SNHLY and FYNNEI. V lost 6 bases, J lost 5 bases, and 4 bases stayed unmatched. CDR3 sequence: CASSATSGRTGELFF. The CDR3 DNA reads as TGTGCCAGCAGCGCCACTAGCGGGAGGACCGGGGAGCTGTTTTTT.

The V gene is TRBV3-1 (or the pseudogene TRBV3-2), the J gene TRBJ2-1; 9 nucleotides line up with TRBD2. The CDR3 consists of 16 residues. CDR1 and CDR2 (germline): LGHDT, YNNKEL (reference sequence). The junction had 5 bases not matched to a gene; V was cut back by 0 bases and J by 5 bases. The CDR3 DNA follows: TGTGCCAGCAGCCAAGATGTGGCTAGCGGGGACAATGAGCAGTTCTTC. Its translation: CASSQDVASGDNEQFF.

This chain links TRBV6-5 with TRBJ2-7; TRBD2 agrees at 11 bases. The CDR3 spans 13 residues. The ends lost 10 bases at V and 3 bases at J; junction bases unmatched: 5. Germline CDR1 reads MNHEY; CDR2 reads SVGAGI. CDR3 bases: TGTGCCACCCGGACTAGCGGGTACTACGAGCAGTACTTC. This codes for CATRTSGYYEQYF.

The chain recombines TRBV7-6 with TRBJ2-6; 7 bases match TRBD2. Per the germline V gene, CDR1 is SGHVS and CDR2 is FNYEAQ. This CDR3 is built from 17 residues. V trimming: 2 bases; J trimming: 2 bases; junction bases outside the gene matches: 6. For the CDR3, the DNA is TGTGCCAGCAGCTTATCCGGGGGGTCGCCTGGGGCCAACGTCCTGACTTTC. Residues: CASSLSGGSPGANVLTF.

The rearrangement joins TRBV5-1 to TRBJ2-3; weak D call: TRBD1 (7 bases). CDR1 is SGHRS and CDR2 is YFSETQ in the germline V gene. The CDR3 consists of 14 residues. V dropped 3 bases and J dropped 5 bases, with 13 bases sitting between them. As DNA, the CDR3 is TGCGCCAGCAGCTCAGGGGGGCTCGAAGATACGCAGTATTTT. As protein: CASSSGGLEDTQYF.

This sequence joins TRBV7-9 and TRBJ1-1, with TRBD1 as a possible D gene (6 bases). The length of the CDR3 is 14 residues. Deletions cut 3 bases from V and 3 bases from J, with 11 bases between. The germline CDR1 and CDR2 sequences are SEHNR and FQNEAQ (reference sequence). The CDR3 spells CASSLMGADTEAFF. The CDR3 DNA sequence: TGTGCCAGCAGCTTGATGGGGGCGGACACTGAAGCTTTCTTT.

The rearrangement links TRBV24-1 to TRBJ2-5, with 7 bases aligning to TRBD1. Germline values: CDR1 KGHDR, CDR2 SFDVKD. V was clipped by 4 bases and J by 5 bases; unmatched bases: 6. The CDR3 totals 14 residues. The CDR3 protein is CATSEPTGRETQYF. The DNA for the CDR3 is TGTGCCACCAGTGAACCGACAGGGCGGGAGACCCAGTACTTC.

The chain is built from TRBV15 and TRBJ1-4; perhaps TRBD1 as D (5 bases). Germline lookup yields CDR1 LNHNV and CDR2 YYDKDF (reference sequence). V lost 2 bases, J lost 2 bases, and 9 bases lay in between. The CDR3 has 15 residues. The CDR3 coding sequence is TGTGCCACCAGCAGACAAAGGGGCACTAATGAAAAACTGTTTTTT. Protein: CATSRQRGTNEKLFF.

This sequence joins TRBV19 and TRBJ2-5, with TRBD2 as a possible D gene (6 bases). Trimming pared 6 bases from V and 4 bases from J, leaving 9 bases between. The germline V gene has CDR1 LNHDA and CDR2 SQIVND (reference sequence). This CDR3 contains 12 residues. CDR3 region: CASSGRGETQYF. The CDR3 coding sequence is TGTGCCAGTAGCGGGAGAGGAGAGACCCAGTACTTC.

This clone was detected only a few times. The CDR3 region is CASSLFQAGAGTQYF. The CDR3 DNA sequence: TGTGCCAGCAGCCTCTTTCAGGCGGGAGCGGGGACCCAGTACTTC. The chain has TRBV13 and TRBJ2-5; 7 bases are a match to TRBD2. The CDR3 is 15 residues long. Per germline, CDR1 PRHDT and CDR2 FYEKMQ (reference sequence). Trimming cost V 5 bases and J 7 bases; bases outside gene matches: 13.

The chain recombines TRBV7-2 with TRBJ1-6; TRBD1 might be the D (5 bases). Trimming took 0 bases from V and 4 from J, leaving 13 bases between them. From germline, CDR1 is SGHTA and CDR2 FQGNSA. The CDR3 has 17 residues. The CDR3 DNA sequence: TGTGCCAGCAGCTTAGCGCGGGGGTCACGTTATAATTCACCCCTCCACTTT. Translating gives CASSLARGSRYNSPLHF.

CDR3 DNA sequence: TGTGCCAGCACTCGGAGTAACGGGTACGAGCAGTACTTC. Protein product: CASTRSNGYEQYF. V gene TRBV5-6 combines with J gene TRBJ2-7; D is ambiguous. Trimming took off 6 bases at V and 4 bases at J, with 14 bases between the two ends. The germline CDR1 and CDR2 sequences are SGHDT and YYEEEE. The CDR3 sequence is 13 residues long. The whole variable domain, filled in from reference TRBV5-6 and TRBJ2-7, reads DAGVTQSPTHLIKTRGQQVTLRCSPKSGHDTVSWYQQALGQGPQFIFQYYEEEERQRGNFPDRFSGHQFPNYSSELNVNALLLGDSALYLCASTRSNGYEQYFGPGTRLTVT.

In its sample, this clone was seen once. V usage is TRBV6-5 and J usage is TRBJ2-5, with TRBD1 identical over 7 bases. The V segment lost 6 bases and the J segment 4 bases; nucleotides outside the gene matches: 8. Germline CDR1 and CDR2: MNHEY and SVGAGI. The CDR3 has 14 amino acids. The CDR3 DNA sequence: TGTGCCAGCAGGGCAAGACAGGGACCAGAGACCCAGTACTTC. Amino acid sequence: CASRARQGPETQYF.

V usage is TRBV7-9 and J usage is TRBJ2-7, with D perhaps TRBD2 (6 bases). CDR1 is SEHNR, CDR2 FQNEAQ, per germline (reference sequence). The CDR3 runs 18 residues. Trimming pared 1 base from V and 6 bases from J, leaving 25 bases between. The CDR3 protein is CASSLDFLAYRGSSEQYF. The CDR3 DNA reads TGTGCCAGCAGCTTAGATTTTCTAGCGTATAGAGGGAGTAGCGAGCAGTACTTC.

The J gene is TRBJ1-4, the V gene TRBV5-1; D is ambiguous. Germline V gene data show CDR1 as SGHRS and CDR2 as YFSETQ. The CDR3 length is 13 residues. With 2 bases removed from V and 4 bases from J, the gap between germline ends came to 6 bases. This CDR3 reads CASSFRVNEKLFF. The CDR3, as DNA: TGCGCCAGCAGCTTCCGCGTTAATGAAAAACTGTTTTTT.

This clone came up a few times. This sequence joins TRBV3-1 (or the pseudogene TRBV3-2) and TRBJ1-1, with TRBD1 matching over 10 bases. The CDR3 totals 18 residues. The V gene end was trimmed by 0 bases and the J gene end by 5 bases; junction bases not matched to a gene: 12. Germline CDR1 LGHDT, CDR2 YNNKEL (reference sequence). CDR3 sequence (DNA): TGTGCCAGCAGCCAAGAGACAGGGGGCATTGGTGGAGAAACTGAAGCTTTCTTT. Translation: CASSQETGGIGGETEAFF.

The chain uses TRBV3-1 (or the pseudogene TRBV3-2) and TRBJ2-1; 8 bases match TRBD2. V gave up 10 bases and J gave up 8 bases; unmatched junction bases: 7. This CDR3 has 12 amino acids. Germline V gives CDR1 LGHDT, CDR2 YNNKEL (reference sequence). The CDR3 bases are TGTGCCACGGGGCGGGAGGTATATGAGCAGTTCTTC. This sequence encodes CATGREVYEQFF.

The chain recombines TRBV5-1 with TRBJ2-1; 7 nucleotides agree with TRBD2. CDR1 is SGHRS and CDR2 is YFSETQ in the germline V gene. The V gene end was trimmed by 0 bases and the J gene end by 5 bases; junction bases not matched to a gene: 2. The CDR3 consists of 14 residues. The CDR3: CASSLDLADNEQFF. The CDR3 DNA sequence: TGCGCCAGCAGCTTGGACCTAGCGGACAATGAGCAGTTCTTC.

This rearrangement joins TRBV30 to TRBJ1-4, with a weak D call TRBD1 (6 bases). The CDR3 runs 13 residues. V was pared by 4 bases and J by 7 bases, with 13 bases between. CDR1 and CDR2 from the germline V gene are GTSNPN and SVGIG (reference sequence). This chain's CDR3 is CAWTRGGGEKLFF. As DNA, the CDR3 is TGTGCCTGGACGAGAGGGGGGGGTGAAAAACTGTTTTTT.

The gene calls are TRBV11-3 and TRBJ2-7; the match to TRBD1 covers 11 bases. V lost 5 bases and J lost 0; bases outside the gene matches: 0. The germline CDR1 and CDR2 sequences are SGHNT and YENEEA. CDR3 length: 14 residues. The CDR3 nucleotides are TGTGCCAGCAGCGGGACAGGGGGCTCCTACGAGCAGTACTTC. Translating it yields CASSGTGGSYEQYF. The variable domain in full, completed from reference TRBV11-3 and TRBJ2-7, reads EAGVVQSPRYKIIEKKQPVAFWCNPISGHNTLYWYLQNLGQGPELLIRYENEEAVDDSQLPKDRFSAERLKGVDSTLKIQPAELGDSAVYLCASSGTGGSYEQYFGPGTRLTVT.

The gene calls are TRBV5-1 and TRBJ2-3; possible D gene TRBD1, 6 bases. CDR3 length: 14 residues. Germline values: CDR1 SGHRS, CDR2 YFSETQ. V lost 3 bases, J lost 0 bases, and 8 bases lay in between. CDR3 DNA sequence: TGCGCCAGCAGCTGGGGGACAAGCACAGATACGCAGTATTTT. It translates to CASSWGTSTDTQYF.

For this clone: A junction end diverges from the germline sequence, so it may reflect a read error. V is TRBV19 and J is TRBJ2-2; the match to TRBD2 covers 8 bases. The CDR3 loop spans 12 amino acids. Germline-derived CDR1 and CDR2 are LNHDA and SQIVND (reference sequence). This CDR3 reads CASSIGRSGGVF. CDR3 coding DNA: TGTGCCAGTAGTATTGGGCGAAGCGGGGGTGTTTTT.

The rearrangement uses TRBV7-2 and TRBJ2-5; TRBD1 agrees at 7 bases. CDR1 is SGHTA and CDR2 is FQGNSA in the germline V gene. V gave up 5 bases and J gave up 5 bases; unmatched junction bases: 11. The CDR3 loop spans 15 amino acids. The CDR3 DNA reads as TGTGCCAGCAGCCCTAGTCCCGACAGGGCTGAGACCCAGTACTTC. Encoded protein: CASSPSPDRAETQYF.